The clone carrying this TCR beta chain appeared many times. These data come from a study of T cells after yellow fever vaccination. This CDR3 has 13 amino acids. Deletions cut 3 bases from V and 6 bases from J, with 11 bases between. Looked up from germline, CDR1 is SEHNR and CDR2 is FQNEAQ (reference sequence). A universal primer site and UMIs were added as TCR cDNA was made by 5'RACE template switching. TCRdb redid the calling of the 5' RACE reads with MiXCR, one entry per CDR3 protein. The sample includes 300,000 or so distinct CDR3 sequences, 4% of them seen just once. This receptor was obtained from a man younger than 35 who received the YFV17D yellow fever vaccine. Here the sequenced sample was PBMCs, taken 5 days after the yellow fever booster vaccination. This sequence joins TRBV7-9 and TRBJ1-1; tentative D call: TRBD1 (6 bases). The CDR3 sequence: CASSFQAGAEAFF. CDR3 coding DNA: TGTGCCAGCAGCTTTCAGGCAGGGGCTGAAGCTTTCTTT.